The 7 T cell receptor beta chains below were found in one sample sequenced in a study of shared clonotypes between healthy human individuals. Naive CD8 cells, CD45RO-negative and positively selected for CCR7, excluded terminally differentiated effector memory CD45RA+ cells. The protocol was immunoSEQ multiplex PCR, while the TCRdb copy is restricted to in-frame clones and leaves out a portion. This table holds around 2,000,000 clones, roughly 94% found once. The sample comprised naive CD8+ T cells sorted from blood. The receptors derive from a man between 18 and 29 years old in good health.

For the CDR3, the DNA is TGTGCCAGCAGCCCTTCCCGGTTCGGTGAGGGGTACGAGCAGTACTTC. Amino acid sequence: CASSPSRFGEGYEQYF. The chain recombines TRBV4-2 with TRBJ2-7; D may correspond to TRBD1 or TRBD2 (5 bases each). The CDR3 totals 16 residues. Germline values: CDR1 LGHNA, CDR2 YNFKEQ. V dropped 4 bases and J dropped 4 bases, with 20 bases sitting between them.

The chain has TRBV25-1 and TRBJ2-1; D possibly matches TRBD1 or TRBD2 (6 bases each). This CDR3 has 17 amino acids. V gave up 0 bases and J gave up 4 bases, with 16 bases separating them. In germline, CDR1 is MGHDK, CDR2 SYGVNS. Here the CDR3 reads CASSEYGGQEGYNEQFF. CDR3 nucleotides: TGTGCCAGCAGTGAATACGGGGGACAAGAGGGGTACAATGAGCAGTTCTTC.

The chain uses TRBV9 and TRBJ1-2; 7 bases line up with TRBD1. With V trimmed by 4 bases and J by 2 bases, 8 bases remained unmatched. Germline values: CDR1 SGDLS, CDR2 YYNGEE. The CDR3 is made up of 15 amino acids. For the CDR3, the DNA is TGTGCCAGCAGCCCTACAGGGGCCGGAAACTATGGCTACACCTTC. As protein: CASSPTGAGNYGYTF.

A note on this clone: Other nucleotide sequences from this sample produce the same CDR3. This chain connects TRBV13 to TRBJ2-7; D is unresolved. Trimming pared 1 base from V and 2 bases from J, leaving 6 bases between. Germline V gene sequence: CDR1 PRHDT, CDR2 FYEKMQ (reference sequence). The CDR3 loop spans 13 amino acids. In nucleotides, the CDR3 is TGTGCCAGCAGCTTAGAGGATACCTACGAGCAGTACTTC. Translating it yields CASSLEDTYEQYF.

J is TRBJ2-2 and V is TRBV29-1; D possibly corresponds to TRBD2 (5 bases). There are 16 residues in the CDR3. Germline V gene data show CDR1 as SQVTM and CDR2 as ANQGSEA. V was trimmed by 5 bases and J by 5 bases, leaving 21 bases between them. The CDR3 sequence is CSVPSSAASFTGELFF. The CDR3 nucleotides read TGCAGCGTTCCCTCGTCAGCGGCTTCTTTTACCGGGGAGCTGTTTTTT.

This CDR3 is CASSAGQGANGYTF. The DNA for the CDR3 is TGTGCCAGCAGCGCGGGACAGGGGGCTAATGGCTACACCTTC. This rearrangement joins TRBV9 to TRBJ1-2; 12 bases agree with TRBD1. The V gene end was trimmed by 3 bases and the J gene end by 6 bases; junction bases not matched to a gene: 3. Germline lookup yields CDR1 SGDLS and CDR2 YYNGEE. The CDR3 is 14 residues long.

V and J are TRBV6-5 and TRBJ2-2, with 11 bases fitting TRBD2. The V gene's germline CDR1 is MNHEY and CDR2 SVGAGI. V gave up 4 bases and J gave up 7 bases; unmatched junction bases: 8. This CDR3 is built from 16 residues. Here the CDR3 DNA reads TGTGCCAGCAGTTTCGTAGCGGGAGGGCCGGGCGGGGAGCTGTTTTTT. It specifies CASSFVAGGPGGELFF.